Listed below are T cell receptor beta chains from one sample, sequenced in a study of cytotoxic CD8 clonotypes in ibrutinib-treated CLL. Produced via immunoSEQ multiplex PCR; TCRdb's table is partial and in-frame only. The sample consists of about 29,000 clones, 76% of them appearing once. The sample here was PBMCs, taken after 36 months of ibrutinib treatment. The receptors were sampled from a human donor with chronic lymphocytic leukemia. The CDR3 runs from the conserved cysteine through the conserved F or W. A D gene is named only where the DNA matches it firmly. Rows may omit the clone size; those that give it use once, few, many or a size class.

size	D	V	J	length	CDR3	DNA
NA	NA	TRBV27	TRBJ1-2	16	CASSLRMGAGYYGYTF	TGTGCCAGCAGTCTACGTATGGGGGCCGGGTATTATGGCTACACCTTC
NA	NA	TRBV12-5	TRBJ1-6	14	CASGLYSLNSPLHF	TGTGCTAGTGGTTTGTACAGCCTTAATTCACCCCTCCACTTT
NA	NA	TRBV7-3	TRBJ2-7	14	CASSLGTQTYEQYF	TGTGCCAGCAGCTTAGGGACACAAACCTACGAGCAGTACTTC
NA	NA	TRBV18	TRBJ1-3	16	CASSPPLKSSGNTIYF	TGTGCCAGCTCACCACCGCTCAAGAGCTCTGGAAACACCATATATTTT
few	NA	TRBV19	TRBJ2-7	15	CASSPPGRGSYEQYF	TGTGCCAGTAGTCCACCGGGACGGGGGTCCTACGAGCAGTACTTC
NA	TRBD2	TRBV5-4	TRBJ2-7	14	CASSLHPAGDEQYF	TGTGCCAGCAGCTTGCACCCAGCGGGGGACGAGCAGTACTTC
NA	NA	TRBV4-1	TRBJ1-1	13	CASSTRQFTEAFF	TGCGCCAGCAGCACCCGACAGTTCACTGAAGCTTTCTTT
NA	NA	TRBV10-3	TRBJ1-5	12	CATWTDNQPQHF	TGTGCCACCTGGACAGATAATCAGCCCCAGCATTTT
NA	TRBD2	TRBV4-3	TRBJ2-1	15	CASSQVGLAGREQFF	TGCGCCAGCAGCCAAGTGGGACTAGCGGGGAGGGAGCAGTTCTTC
NA	NA	TRBV29-1	TRBJ1-2	15	CSVEDPQEGYYGYTF	TGCAGCGTTGAAGACCCACAAGAAGGGTACTATGGCTACACCTTC
NA	NA	TRBV5-1	TRBJ2-3	18	CASSLEWLDRPSTDTQYF	TGCGCCAGCAGCTTGGAATGGCTCGACCGTCCTAGCACAGATACGCAGTATTTT
NA	NA	TRBV2	TRBJ1-3	14	CASTPGTTGNTIYF	TGTGCCAGCACCCCCGGGACAACTGGAAACACCATATATTTT
NA	NA	TRBV7-9	TRBJ1-2	15	CASSVENQGHYGYTF	TGTGCCAGCAGCGTCGAGAATCAGGGTCACTATGGCTACACCTTC
NA	NA	TRBV4-1	TRBJ2-3	16	CASSQEASIAQDTQYF	TGCGCCAGCAGCCAAGAAGCTAGCATTGCACAAGATACGCAGTATTTT
NA	NA	TRBV19	TRBJ1-3	12	CASSAVGNTIYF	TGTGCCAGTTCGGCAGTCGGCAACACCATATATTTT
NA	NA	TRBV6-4	TRBJ1-1	13	CASSARTNTEAFF	TGTGCCAGCAGTGCTAGGACGAACACTGAAGCTTTCTTT
few	NA	TRBV4-2	TRBJ1-2	15	CASSQGADTNYGYTF	TGTGCCAGCAGCCAAGGGGCAGATACTAACTATGGCTACACCTTC
NA	NA	TRBV6-9	TRBJ1-2	11	CASSSGEGYTF	TGTGCCAGCAGCTCGGGAGAGGGCTACACCTTC
NA	NA	TRBV12-5	TRBJ2-7	16	CASGFLPSVGNYEQYF	TGTGCTAGTGGTTTCCTCCCCTCGGTCGGCAACTACGAGCAGTACTTC
NA	TRBD1	TRBV5-1	TRBJ2-7	14	CASSPHRGPQRWYF	TGCGCCAGCAGCCCCCACAGGGGACCCCAGCGGTGGTACTTC
NA	NA	TRBV19	TRBJ2-2	15	CASRPGLPGAGELFF	TGTGCCAGTAGGCCGGGACTTCCAGGGGCCGGGGAGCTGTTTTTT
NA	TRBD1	TRBV5-5	TRBJ1-2	12	CASRWTGDGYTF	TGTGCCAGCAGATGGACAGGAGACGGCTACACCTTC
NA	NA	TRBV4-1	TRBJ1-2	16	CASSQRGLTSNYGYTF	TGCGCCAGCAGCCAAAGAGGGCTGACCTCTAACTATGGCTACACCTTC
NA	NA	TRBV9	TRBJ1-2	16	CASSVGDREIDYGYTF	TGTGCCAGCAGCGTAGGGGACCGGGAGATTGACTATGGCTACACCTTC
NA	TRBD1	TRBV2	TRBJ2-5	14	CASSYRTGVETQYF	TGTGCCAGCAGTTATAGGACAGGAGTGGAGACCCAGTACTTC
NA	NA	TRBV4-1	TRBJ1-1	15	CASSPPTVGNTEAFF	TGCGCCAGCAGCCCACCGACAGTTGGGAACACTGAAGCTTTCTTT
NA	NA	TRBV18	TRBJ1-1	13	CASSPGAGAEAFF	TGTGCCAGCTCACCAGGGGCAGGGGCTGAAGCTTTCTTT
NA	NA	TRBV29-1	TRBJ1-2	12	CSVATGLDGYTF	TGCAGCGTCGCGACAGGTCTCGATGGCTACACCTTC
NA	NA	TRBV6-5	TRBJ2-3	14	CASSHSRFEDTQYF	TGTGCCAGCAGTCACTCAAGGTTTGAAGATACGCAGTATTTT
NA	TRBD1	TRBV5-6	TRBJ1-4	18	CASSLKPRQGGANEKLFF	TGTGCCAGCAGCTTGAAGCCCCGACAGGGCGGGGCTAATGAAAAACTGTTTTTT
few	NA	TRBV13	TRBJ2-5	14	CASSLLGNQETQYF	TGTGCCAGCAGCTTACTAGGGAACCAAGAGACCCAGTACTTC
NA	TRBD2	TRBV9	TRBJ2-5	14	CASNSGGAQETQYF	TGTGCCAGCAATAGCGGGGGGGCCCAGGAAACCCAGTACTTC
NA	TRBD1	TRBV9	TRBJ2-1	15	CASSVGQGPYNEQFF	TGTGCCAGCAGCGTAGGACAGGGGCCCTACAATGAGCAGTTCTTC
NA	NA	TRBV11-2	TRBJ2-3	12	CASSLAQDTQYF	TGTGCCAGCAGCTTAGCGCAAGATACGCAGTATTTT
NA	TRBD1	TRBV7-8	TRBJ1-6	17	CASSLGPRTGGGSPLHF	TGTGCCAGCAGCTTAGGCCCCCGGACAGGGGGTGGTTCACCCCTCCACTTT
medium-sized	TRBD1	TRBV5-1	TRBJ2-1	15	CASSENRGQYNEQFF	TGCGCCAGCAGCGAGAACAGGGGGCAATACAATGAGCAGTTCTTC
NA	TRBD2	TRBV27	TRBJ2-3	14	CASSFGGALNTQYF	TGTGCCAGCAGTTTCGGGGGGGCGCTGAATACGCAGTATTTT
NA	TRBD1	TRBV6-5	TRBJ1-1	13	CASSLDRGTEAFF	TGTGCCAGCAGTCTCGACAGGGGAACTGAAGCTTTCTTT
NA	NA	TRBV6-5	TRBJ2-5	15	CASAGSETRLVTQYF	TGTGCCAGCGCCGGAAGCGAGACCCGCTTAGTGACCCAGTACTTC
NA	NA	TRBV7-2	TRBJ2-5	14	CASSFPSGQETQYF	TGTGCCAGCAGCTTCCCCAGCGGTCAAGAGACCCAGTACTTC
NA	NA	TRBV15	TRBJ2-7	13	CATSSGQSYEQYF	TGTGCCACCAGCAGTGGTCAGAGCTACGAGCAGTACTTC
once	TRBD1	TRBV9	TRBJ2-2	16	CASSLETGRGTGELFF	TGTGCCAGCAGCCTCGAGACAGGGCGAGGAACCGGGGAGCTGTTTTTT
NA	NA	TRBV9	TRBJ1-2	15	CASSVEAGSQDGYTF	TGTGCCAGCAGCGTAGAAGCAGGGTCCCAAGATGGCTACACCTTC
once	NA	TRBV7-9	TRBJ1-1	11	CASSLTPEAFF	TGTGCCAGCAGCTTAACACCGGAAGCTTTCTTT
few	NA	TRBV7-6	TRBJ2-2	15	CASSLVAGLTGELFF	TGTGCCAGCAGCTTAGTCGCAGGGCTTACCGGGGAGCTGTTTTTT
NA	TRBD1	TRBV4-2	TRBJ1-4	13	CASSPGQGEKLFF	TGTGCCAGCAGTCCGGGACAGGGGGAAAAACTGTTTTTT
NA	NA	TRBV19	TRBJ1-5	13	CASSSQYNQPQHF	TGTGCCAGTAGTTCACAGTACAATCAGCCCCAGCATTTT
few	TRBD2	TRBV5-6	TRBJ2-2	18	CASSFRTSGGRNTGELFF	TGTGCCAGCAGCTTTCGAACTAGCGGGGGTCGGAACACCGGGGAGCTGTTTTTT
NA	NA	TRBV5-6	TRBJ2-7	12	CASSFETGEQYF	TGTGCCAGCAGCTTCGAAACTGGGGAGCAGTACTTC
NA	TRBD1	TRBV11-1	TRBJ1-1	17	CASSSRQGSVGNTEAFF	TGTGCCAGCAGCTCACGACAGGGTAGTGTTGGGAACACTGAAGCTTTCTTT
once	NA	TRBV4-3	TRBJ2-7	14	CASSQGLENYEQYF	TGCGCCAGCAGCCAAGGGCTGGAGAACTACGAGCAGTACTTC
NA	NA	TRBV7-2	TRBJ2-7	16	CASSLGDNLFSYEQYF	TGTGCCAGCAGCTTAGGGGACAACCTTTTCTCCTACGAGCAGTACTTC
NA	TRBD1	TRBV4-1	TRBJ2-6	18	CASSQPGGTGRGANVLTF	TGCGCCAGCAGCCAACCAGGGGGCACTGGAAGAGGGGCCAACGTCCTGACTTTC
NA	NA	TRBV2	TRBJ1-5	15	CASSAWGGPNQPQHF	TGTGCCAGCAGTGCGTGGGGAGGTCCGAATCAGCCCCAGCATTTT
NA	NA	TRBV9	TRBJ1-1	13	CASSPAMNTEAFF	TGTGCCAGCAGCCCGGCCATGAACACTGAAGCTTTCTTT
NA	NA	TRBV9	TRBJ1-1	15	CASSVEGDMNTEAFF	TGTGCCAGCAGCGTAGAGGGCGACATGAACACTGAAGCTTTCTTT
NA	NA	TRBV19	TRBJ1-1	15	CASTSGAAGTTEAFF	TGTGCCAGTACCAGCGGGGCCGCAGGGACCACTGAAGCTTTCTTT
NA	NA	TRBV19	TRBJ1-2	15	CASSMGRHSLGGYTF	TGTGCCAGTAGTATGGGTCGACACTCCCTGGGAGGCTACACCTTC
NA	NA	TRBV19	TRBJ1-1	14	CASSFDLMNTEAFF	TGTGCCAGTTCCTTTGACCTGATGAACACTGAAGCTTTCTTT